This T cell receptor beta chain was captured by sequencing in a study of blood T cell repertoires in COVID-19. The CDR3 has 13 residues. Germline V CDR1 and CDR2: SGHTA, FQGNSA. The V end lost 6 bases, the J end lost 4 bases, and 12 bases lay between the germline ends. TCRdb keeps only in-frame clones here, not all; method: immunoSEQ multiplex PCR. The table records hundreds of thousands of clones, 80% to 95% of them present only once. The chain links TRBV7-2 to TRBJ1-2; D unclear. The origin of this receptor is a woman aged 18-29 years who had recovered from COVID-19. The specimen sequenced was PBMCs or T cells enriched from blood (not recorded which). The DNA for the CDR3 is TGTGCCAGCAGTAACGGGAGAGGCTATGGCTACACCTTC. This encodes CASSNGRGYGYTF.